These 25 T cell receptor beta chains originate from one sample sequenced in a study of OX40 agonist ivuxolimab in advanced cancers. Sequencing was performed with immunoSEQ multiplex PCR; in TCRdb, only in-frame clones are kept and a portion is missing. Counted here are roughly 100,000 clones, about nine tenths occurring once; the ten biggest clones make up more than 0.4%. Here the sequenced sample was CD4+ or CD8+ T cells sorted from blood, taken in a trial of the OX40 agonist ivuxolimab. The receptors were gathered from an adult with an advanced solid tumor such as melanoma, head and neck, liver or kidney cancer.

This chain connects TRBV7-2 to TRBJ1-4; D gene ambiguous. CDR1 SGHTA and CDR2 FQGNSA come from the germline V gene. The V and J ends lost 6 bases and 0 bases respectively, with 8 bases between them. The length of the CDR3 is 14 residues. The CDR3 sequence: CASRSGTTNEKLFF. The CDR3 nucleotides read TGTGCCAGCAGATCCGGGACAACTAATGAAAAACTGTTTTTT.

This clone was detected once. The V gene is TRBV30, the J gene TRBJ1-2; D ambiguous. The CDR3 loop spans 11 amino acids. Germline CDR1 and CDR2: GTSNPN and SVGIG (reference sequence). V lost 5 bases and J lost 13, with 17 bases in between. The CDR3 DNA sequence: TGTGCCTGGGTTGGGCAGGACTTAATCACCTTC. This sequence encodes CAWVGQDLITF. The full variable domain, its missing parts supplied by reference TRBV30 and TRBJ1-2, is SQTIHQWPATLVQPVGSPLSLECTVEGTSNPNLYWYRQAAGRGLQLLFYSVGIGQISSEVPQNLSASRPQDRQFILSSKKLLLSDSGFYLCAWVGQDLITFGSGTRLTVV.

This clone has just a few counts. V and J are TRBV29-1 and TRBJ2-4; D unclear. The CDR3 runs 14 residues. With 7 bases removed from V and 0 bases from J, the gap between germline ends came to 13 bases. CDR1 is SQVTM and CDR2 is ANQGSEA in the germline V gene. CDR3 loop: CSAGSRLAKNIQYF. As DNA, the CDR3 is TGCAGCGCCGGCAGTAGACTAGCCAAAAACATTCAGTACTTC.

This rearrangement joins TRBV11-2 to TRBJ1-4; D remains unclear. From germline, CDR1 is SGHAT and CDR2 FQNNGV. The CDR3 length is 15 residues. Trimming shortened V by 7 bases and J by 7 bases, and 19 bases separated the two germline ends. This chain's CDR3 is CASTTPPMVGEKLFF. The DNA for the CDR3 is TGTGCCAGCACCACCCCCCCTATGGTCGGTGAAAAACTGTTTTTT.

The CDR3 loop is CASSLGQSGNQPQHF. The CDR3, as DNA: TGTGCCAGCAGCCTGGGACAGTCGGGAAATCAGCCCCAGCATTTT. The chain carries TRBV7-9 and TRBJ1-5; the match to TRBD1 covers 7 bases. CDR1 and CDR2 from the germline V gene are SEHNR and FQNEAQ (reference sequence). This CDR3 is built from 15 residues. Trimming at V came to 5 bases and at J to 4 bases, leaving 8 bases not matched to a gene.

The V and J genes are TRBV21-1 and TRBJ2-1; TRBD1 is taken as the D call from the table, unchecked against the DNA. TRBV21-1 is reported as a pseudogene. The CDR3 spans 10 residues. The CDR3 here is CASRGGEQFF. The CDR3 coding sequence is TGTGCCAGCAGAGGGGGTGAGCAGTTCTTC.

CDR3 loop: CASIGQANTGELFF. In DNA form, the CDR3 reads TGTGCCAGCATCGGACAGGCGAACACCGGGGAGCTGTTTTTT. The chain is built from TRBV27 and TRBJ2-2, with 7 bases identical to TRBD1. The germline V gene encodes CDR1 MNHEY and CDR2 SMNVEV (reference sequence). The CDR3 spans 14 residues. With V trimmed by 7 bases and J by 0 bases, 2 bases remained unmatched.

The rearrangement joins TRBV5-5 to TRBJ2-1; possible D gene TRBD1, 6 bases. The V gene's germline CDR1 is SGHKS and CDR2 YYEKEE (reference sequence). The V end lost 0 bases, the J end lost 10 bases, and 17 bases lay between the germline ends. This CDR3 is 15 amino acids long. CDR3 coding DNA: TGTGCCAGCAGCTTGGGGGGGCCGCCCGACGTAGAGCAGTTCTTC. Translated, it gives CASSLGGPPDVEQFF.

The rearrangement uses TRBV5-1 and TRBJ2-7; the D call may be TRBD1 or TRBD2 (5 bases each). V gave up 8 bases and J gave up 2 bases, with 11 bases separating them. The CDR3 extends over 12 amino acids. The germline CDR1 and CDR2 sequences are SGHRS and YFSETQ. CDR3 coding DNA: TGCGCCAGGGGGACGGCACCCTACGAGCAGTACTTC. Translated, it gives CARGTAPYEQYF.

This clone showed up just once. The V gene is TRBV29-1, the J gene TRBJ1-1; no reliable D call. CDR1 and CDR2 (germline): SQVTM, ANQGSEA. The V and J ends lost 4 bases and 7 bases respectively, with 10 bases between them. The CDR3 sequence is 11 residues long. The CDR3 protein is CSVVSVGEAFF. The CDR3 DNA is TGCAGCGTTGTTAGTGTGGGTGAAGCTTTCTTT.

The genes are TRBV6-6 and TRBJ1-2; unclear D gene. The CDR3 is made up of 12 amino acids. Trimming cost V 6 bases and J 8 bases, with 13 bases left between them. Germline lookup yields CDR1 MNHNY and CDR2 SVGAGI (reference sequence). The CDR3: CASRRGDQGYTF. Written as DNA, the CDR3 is TGTGCCAGCAGGCGGGGTGATCAGGGCTACACCTTC.

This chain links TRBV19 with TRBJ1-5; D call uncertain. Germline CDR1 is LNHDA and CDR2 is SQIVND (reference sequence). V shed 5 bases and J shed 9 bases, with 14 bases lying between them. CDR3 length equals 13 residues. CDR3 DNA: TGTGCCAGTAGTGGAGGTCCGTCCGTGCCCCAGCATTTT. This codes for CASSGGPSVPQHF.

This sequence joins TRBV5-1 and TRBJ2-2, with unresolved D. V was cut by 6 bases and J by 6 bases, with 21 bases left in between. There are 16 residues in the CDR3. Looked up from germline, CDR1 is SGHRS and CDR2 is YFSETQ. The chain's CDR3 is CASTSELAGVSGELFF. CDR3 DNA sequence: TGCGCCAGCACCTCCGAACTCGCCGGAGTCTCCGGGGAGCTGTTTTTT.

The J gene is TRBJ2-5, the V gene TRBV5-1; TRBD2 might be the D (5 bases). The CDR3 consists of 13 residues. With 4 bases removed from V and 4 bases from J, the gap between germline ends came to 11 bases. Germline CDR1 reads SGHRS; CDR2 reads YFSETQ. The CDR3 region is CASSAGDTETQYF. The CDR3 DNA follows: TGCGCCAGCAGCGCGGGTGATACAGAGACCCAGTACTTC. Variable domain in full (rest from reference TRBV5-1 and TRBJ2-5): KAGVTQTPRYLIKTRGQQVTLSCSPISGHRSVSWYQQTPGQGLQFLFEYFSETQRNKGNFPGRFSGRQFSNSRSEMNVSTLELGDSALYLCASSAGDTETQYFGPGTRLLVL.

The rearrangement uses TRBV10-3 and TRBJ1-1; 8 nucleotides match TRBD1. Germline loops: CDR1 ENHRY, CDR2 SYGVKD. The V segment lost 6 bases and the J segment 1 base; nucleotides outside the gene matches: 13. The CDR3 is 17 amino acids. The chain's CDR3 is CAIRDDRGGQRNTEAFF. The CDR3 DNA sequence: TGTGCCATCAGGGACGACAGGGGAGGCCAGCGGAACACTGAAGCTTTCTTT.

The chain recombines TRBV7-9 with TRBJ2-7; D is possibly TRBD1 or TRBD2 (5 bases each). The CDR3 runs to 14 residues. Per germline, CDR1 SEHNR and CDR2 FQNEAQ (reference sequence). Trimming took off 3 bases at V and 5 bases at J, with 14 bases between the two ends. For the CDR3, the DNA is TGTGCCAGCAGCTTGAGAGGGGATGTTGACGAGCAGTACTTC. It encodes CASSLRGDVDEQYF.

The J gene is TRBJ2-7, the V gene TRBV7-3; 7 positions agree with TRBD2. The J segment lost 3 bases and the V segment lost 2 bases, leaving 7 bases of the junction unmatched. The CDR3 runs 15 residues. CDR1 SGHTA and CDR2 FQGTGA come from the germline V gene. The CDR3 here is CASSLGEGPSYEQYF. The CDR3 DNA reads TGTGCCAGCAGCTTAGGGGAGGGTCCGAGCTACGAGCAGTACTTC.

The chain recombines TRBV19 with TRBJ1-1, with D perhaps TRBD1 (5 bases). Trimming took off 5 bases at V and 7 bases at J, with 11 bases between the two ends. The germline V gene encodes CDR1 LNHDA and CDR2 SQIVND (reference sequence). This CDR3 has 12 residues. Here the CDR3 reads CASSSGRIEAFF. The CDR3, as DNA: TGTGCCAGTAGTTCGGGGCGCATTGAAGCTTTCTTT. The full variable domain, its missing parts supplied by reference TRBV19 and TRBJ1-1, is DGGITQSPKYLFRKEGQNVTLSCEQNLNHDAMYWYRQDPGQGLRLIYYSQIVNDFQKGDIAEGYSVSREKKESFPLTVTSAQKNPTAFYLCASSSGRIEAFFGQGTRLTVV.

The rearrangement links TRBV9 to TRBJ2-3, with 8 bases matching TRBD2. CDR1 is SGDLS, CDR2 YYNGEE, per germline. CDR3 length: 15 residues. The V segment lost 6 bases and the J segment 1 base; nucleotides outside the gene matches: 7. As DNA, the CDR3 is TGTGCCAGCAACGGAGCGGGGGAGGGCACAGATACGCAGTATTTT. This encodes CASNGAGEGTDTQYF.

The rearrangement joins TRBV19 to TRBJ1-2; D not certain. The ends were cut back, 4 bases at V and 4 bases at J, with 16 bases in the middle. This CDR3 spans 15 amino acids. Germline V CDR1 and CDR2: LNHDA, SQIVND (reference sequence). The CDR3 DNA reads TGTGCCAGTAGTACCCAACAGACGGTGGGCTATGGCTACACCTTC. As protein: CASSTQQTVGYGYTF.

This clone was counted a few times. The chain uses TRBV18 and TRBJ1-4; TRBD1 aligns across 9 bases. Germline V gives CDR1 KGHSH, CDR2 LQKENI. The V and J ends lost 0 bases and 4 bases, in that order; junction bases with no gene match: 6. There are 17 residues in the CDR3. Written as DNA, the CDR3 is TGTGCCAGCTCACCACCTGCGGGACAGGGTTTTAATGAAAAACTGTTTTTT. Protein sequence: CASSPPAGQGFNEKLFF.

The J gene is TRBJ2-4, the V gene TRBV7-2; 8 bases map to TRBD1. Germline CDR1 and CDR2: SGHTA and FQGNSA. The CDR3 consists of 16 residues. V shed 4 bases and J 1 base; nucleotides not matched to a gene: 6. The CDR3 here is CASSSRQGSAKNIQYF. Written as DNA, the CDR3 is TGTGCCAGCAGCTCCAGACAGGGGTCGGCCAAAAACATTCAGTACTTC.

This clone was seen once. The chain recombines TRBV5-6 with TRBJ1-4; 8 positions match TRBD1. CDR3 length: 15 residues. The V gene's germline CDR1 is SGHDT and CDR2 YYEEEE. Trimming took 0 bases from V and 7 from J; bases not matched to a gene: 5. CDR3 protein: CASSLVGTGTEKLFF. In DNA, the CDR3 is TGTGCCAGCAGCTTGGTCGGGACAGGTACTGAAAAACTGTTTTTT.

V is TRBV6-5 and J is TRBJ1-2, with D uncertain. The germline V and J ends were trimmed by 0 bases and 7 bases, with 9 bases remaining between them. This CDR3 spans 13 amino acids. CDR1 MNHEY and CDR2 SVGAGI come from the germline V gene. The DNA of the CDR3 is TGTGCCAGCAGTTACTCGACGTGGTCTGGCTACACCTTC. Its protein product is CASSYSTWSGYTF.

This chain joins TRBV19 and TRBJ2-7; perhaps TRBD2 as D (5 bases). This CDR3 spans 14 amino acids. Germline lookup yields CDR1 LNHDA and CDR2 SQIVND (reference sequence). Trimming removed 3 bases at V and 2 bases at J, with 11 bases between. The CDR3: CASSIRPRAYEQYF. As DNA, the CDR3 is TGTGCCAGTAGTATCAGACCGAGGGCCTACGAGCAGTACTTC.